The T cell receptor beta chain described here comes from a study of blood T cell repertoires in COVID-19. Study-wide context: From T cells, B-cell-depleted T cells, or PBMCs came the material, which was cDNA or gDNA.

Germline assignment: CDR1 MNHEY and CDR2 SVGEGT. V gave up 1 base and J gave up 5 bases, with 6 bases separating them. This CDR3 region has 13 residues. This clone was detected only a few times. In the original workflow: Estimation of nucleated cell counts relied on the amplification of reference gene primers. Profiled with immunoSEQ multiplex PCR; TCRdb holds only in-frame clones, not every one. V and J calls and clone size come straight from that table; D and trimming were deduced from the DNA. The data contain about 77,000 clones, 75% to 85% of them seen just once; the ten biggest clones take up under 5.5%.

The sample consisted of peripheral blood. This clonotype originated in a woman between 70 and 85 years old with acute or convalescent COVID-19. The chain joins TRBV6-2 or TRBV6-3 to TRBJ1-5; no firm D call. The CDR3 nucleotides are TGTGCCAGCAGTTACTTGGAGGATCAGCCCCAGCATTTT. Translated, it gives CASSYLEDQPQHF.